These 27 T cell receptor beta chains were sequenced from one sample in a study of early T cells in non-severe SARS-CoV-2 infection. TCRdb used MiXCR to reprocess the 5' RACE reads, holding one entry per CDR3 protein. The repertoire has tens of thousands of distinct CDR3 sequences, approximately 7.6% of them found once; the top ten carry around 4%. Sequenced input: whole blood. The source is an adult who was a healthcare worker with PCR-confirmed SARS-CoV-2 infection or an uninfected control (not recorded which).

This clonotype has a handful of counts. This sequence joins TRBV12-3 or TRBV12-4 and TRBJ1-4, with a tentative D call TRBD1 (5 bases). CDR3 length: 16 residues. Trimming took 4 bases from V and 8 from J, leaving 20 bases between them. The CDR3 coding sequence is TGTGCCAGCAGTTCCCAGCGGGGGTTTAATAGAGAAAAACTGTTTTTT. It is translated as CASSSQRGFNREKLFF.

V is TRBV7-9 and J is TRBJ2-1, with unresolved D. V was shortened by 0 bases and J by 0 bases, with 9 bases between the two germline ends. The CDR3 has 16 amino acids. Germline CDR1 reads SEHNR; CDR2 reads FQNEAQ (reference sequence). The CDR3 is CASSLAERSSYNEQFF. The CDR3 nucleotides read TGTGCCAGCAGCTTAGCGGAGAGGAGCTCCTACAATGAGCAGTTCTTC.

The chain couples TRBV5-4 to TRBJ1-2; a weak D match, TRBD1 (6 bases). Trimming shortened V by 4 bases and J by 8 bases, and 21 bases separated the two germline ends. CDR3 length equals 15 residues. The V gene's germline CDR1 is SGHNT and CDR2 YYREEE (reference sequence). The CDR3 DNA sequence: TGTGCCAGCAGCGCAATACAGGGTCCCGCCTGGGGCTACACCTTC. Encoded protein: CASSAIQGPAWGYTF.

This clonotype was counted many times. The chain couples TRBV2 to TRBJ2-1; D gene unclear. The CDR3 loop spans 15 amino acids. V was pared by 2 bases and J by 0 bases, with 8 bases between. Germline CDR1 SNHLY, CDR2 FYNNEI. CDR3 sequence (DNA): TGTGCCAGCAGTGAAACTTCCAGCTCCTACAATGAGCAGTTCTTC. Translation gives CASSETSSSYNEQFF. The full variable domain, its missing parts supplied by reference TRBV2 and TRBJ2-1, is EPEVTQTPSHQVTQMGQEVILRCVPISNHLYFYWYRQILGQKVEFLVSFYNNEISEKSEIFDDQFSVERPDGSNFTLKIRSTKLEDSAMYFCASSETSSSYNEQFFGPGTRLTVL.

V gene TRBV12-3 or TRBV12-4 combines with J gene TRBJ2-5, with TRBD2 matching over 15 bases. The CDR3 is 18 residues long. J gave up 7 bases and V 6 bases, and 15 bases lay outside the gene matches. The CDR3 loop reads CASSSGLAGGPSFVTQYF. In DNA, the CDR3 is TGTGCCAGCAGCTCGGGACTAGCGGGAGGCCCTAGTTTCGTGACCCAGTACTTC.

The table lists this clonotype with a few counts. J is TRBJ1-5 and V is TRBV2; the match to TRBD1 covers 7 bases. V gave up 6 bases and J gave up 0 bases; unmatched junction bases: 5. Germline CDR1 is SNHLY and CDR2 is FYNNEI. CDR3 length: 15 amino acids. The CDR3 protein is CASRRTGYSNQPQHF. DNA of the CDR3: TGTGCCAGCAGGAGGACAGGATATAGCAATCAGCCCCAGCATTTT.

The genes are TRBV5-1 and TRBJ2-7, with 12 bases identical to TRBD1. The germline V gene has CDR1 SGHRS and CDR2 YFSETQ. The ends lost 4 bases at V and 5 bases at J; junction bases unmatched: 7. The CDR3 spans 15 residues. CDR3 residues: CASSTQGQGANEQYF. The CDR3 DNA reads as TGCGCCAGCAGCACCCAGGGACAGGGGGCCAACGAGCAGTACTTC. Supplemented by reference TRBV5-1 and TRBJ2-7, the full variable domain reads KAGVTQTPRYLIKTRGQQVTLSCSPISGHRSVSWYQQTPGQGLQFLFEYFSETQRNKGNFPGRFSGRQFSNSRSEMNVSTLELGDSALYLCASSTQGQGANEQYFGPGTRLTVT.

The rearrangement uses TRBV7-8 and TRBJ1-1, with D possibly matching TRBD1 (5 bases). The CDR3 loop spans 14 amino acids. CDR1 is SGHVS, CDR2 FQNEAQ, per germline. Trimming removed 1 base at V and 4 bases at J, with 10 bases between. The CDR3: CASSLEAGLTEAFF. CDR3 DNA: TGTGCCAGCAGCTTAGAAGCAGGGCTCACTGAAGCTTTCTTT.

The rearrangement joins TRBV29-1 to TRBJ2-3; 10 nucleotides match TRBD1. The CDR3 is 14 residues long. The V gene's germline CDR1 is SQVTM and CDR2 ANQGSEA. Unmatched junction bases numbered 4, after V lost 6 bases and J lost 1 base. The CDR3 loop reads CSVPGTGGTDTQYF. In DNA, the CDR3 is TGCAGCGTGCCCGGGACAGGGGGCACAGATACGCAGTATTTT.

A few counts support this clonotype. This chain joins TRBV29-1 and TRBJ2-5; D could derive from TRBD1 or TRBD2 (5 bases each). The CDR3 runs 16 residues. The V end lost 1 base, the J end lost 2 bases, and 17 bases lay between the germline ends. Germline V gene sequence: CDR1 SQVTM, CDR2 ANQGSEA. CDR3 loop: CSVEAHIRDGQETQYF. DNA for the CDR3: TGCAGCGTTGAAGCCCACATCCGGGACGGACAAGAGACCCAGTACTTC.

The rearrangement uses TRBV4-1 and TRBJ1-3; no firm D call. Per the germline V gene, CDR1 is MGHRA and CDR2 is YSYEKL. V lost 3 bases, J lost 1 base, and 10 bases lay in between. The CDR3 extends over 15 amino acids. The CDR3 coding sequence is TGCGCCAGCAGCCAGGGCCCGCATTCTGGAAACACCATATATTTT. Protein: CASSQGPHSGNTIYF.

CDR3 sequence reads: CASSSGLVNQPQHF. In DNA, the CDR3 is TGTGCCAGCAGTTCTGGACTCGTTAATCAGCCCCAGCATTTT. This chain links TRBV12-3 or TRBV12-4 with TRBJ1-5; no clear D gene. The V end was cut by 4 bases, the J end by 4 bases, with 11 bases between. The CDR3 length is 14 residues.

The genes are TRBV12-3 or TRBV12-4 and TRBJ2-7; 8 nucleotides line up with TRBD1. V trimming: 5 bases; J trimming: 5 bases; junction bases outside the gene matches: 5. The CDR3 loop spans 13 amino acids. The CDR3 sequence: CASSRDRYHEQYF. CDR3 sequence (DNA): TGTGCCAGCAGTCGGGACAGGTACCACGAGCAGTACTTC.

In this sample, this clonotype turned up a few times. The rearrangement links TRBV6-5 to TRBJ2-2; D is uncertain. V lost 2 bases and J 6 bases, leaving 10 bases between the germline ends. The germline gives CDR1 MNHEY, CDR2 SVGAGI. This CDR3 has 14 amino acids. CDR3 residues: CASSYTETAGELFF. The CDR3 DNA follows: TGTGCCAGCAGTTACACCGAAACAGCCGGGGAGCTGTTTTTT.

This clonotype was counted ten times or more. The chain combines TRBV20-1 with TRBJ2-5; 10 positions match TRBD1. Germline assignment: CDR1 DFQATT and CDR2 SNEGSKA (reference sequence). Losses at the gene ends were 7 bases for V and 5 bases for J; bases not matched to a gene: 10. The CDR3 spans 14 residues. The CDR3 DNA sequence: TGCAGTGGGACGGAGACAGGGGGCTCGGAGACCCAGTACTTC. Protein: CSGTETGGSETQYF.

This clonotype was counted a few times. The chain is built from TRBV10-2 and TRBJ2-7; D possibly matches TRBD1 or TRBD2 (5 bases each). This CDR3 comprises 16 residues. V lost 2 bases, J lost 2 bases, and 16 bases lay in between. Germline V lookup: CDR1 WSHSY, CDR2 SAAADI. The CDR3 DNA is TGCGCCAGCAGTGAGAGGCTTGTCGGGGCTACCTACGAGCAGTACTTC. Its protein product is CASSERLVGATYEQYF.

This clonotype was counted between two and nine times. This chain connects TRBV4-1 to TRBJ2-2, with no clear D. Per germline, CDR1 MGHRA and CDR2 YSYEKL. V shed 3 bases and J shed 2 bases, with 4 bases lying between them. CDR3 length equals 13 residues. CDR3 loop: CASSHANTGELFF. The CDR3 DNA reads TGCGCCAGCAGCCATGCCAACACCGGGGAGCTGTTTTTT.

This chain connects TRBV19 to TRBJ1-2; D ambiguous. There are 13 residues in the CDR3. Between the trimmed V and J ends, which lost 3 bases and 3 bases, there was a span of 8 bases. Germline values: CDR1 LNHDA, CDR2 SQIVND (reference sequence). CDR3 bases: TGTGCCAGTAGTATCGGCTCCGACTATGGCTACACCTTC. Residues: CASSIGSDYGYTF. Using reference TRBV19 and TRBJ1-2 for the parts outside the CDR3, the full variable domain is DGGITQSPKYLFRKEGQNVTLSCEQNLNHDAMYWYRQDPGQGLRLIYYSQIVNDFQKGDIAEGYSVSREKKESFPLTVTSAQKNPTAFYLCASSIGSDYGYTFGSGTRLTVV.

The chain has TRBV5-1 and TRBJ2-3; D gene ambiguous. Looked up from germline, CDR1 is SGHRS and CDR2 is YFSETQ. CDR3 size: 14 residues. Trimming removed 5 bases from V and 0 bases from J, with 10 bases in between. The DNA of the CDR3 is TGCGCCAGCAGTACGGCGGTGAGCACAGATACGCAGTATTTT. It encodes CASSTAVSTDTQYF.

This clonotype has more than one count but fewer than ten. A junction boundary mismatches the germline segment, possibly from a read error. This rearrangement joins TRBV3-1 to TRBJ2-1, with TRBD1 matching over 8 bases. Germline CDR1 and CDR2: LGHDT and YNNKEL (reference sequence). This CDR3 region has 16 residues. CDR3 sequence (DNA): TGTGCCAGCACCCAAAGGGAGACAGGGGCCTTCAATGAGCAGTTCTTC. Residues: CASTQRETGAFNEQFF.

This clonotype qualifies as medium-sized (0.01 to 0.1%). J is TRBJ2-1 and V is TRBV11-1, with TRBD1 identical over 7 bases. V gave up 3 bases and J gave up 9 bases; unmatched junction bases: 8. CDR1 SGHAT and CDR2 FQDESV come from the germline V gene (reference sequence). This CDR3 has 14 amino acids. This chain's CDR3 is CASSFQQGLGEQFF. The CDR3 DNA follows: TGTGCCAGCAGCTTTCAACAGGGGTTAGGTGAGCAGTTCTTC.

CDR3 nucleotide sequence: TGTGCCAGCAGCTCGCGGGGTCTTAATTCACCCCTCCACTTT. It is translated as CASSSRGLNSPLHF. This chain connects TRBV11-3 to TRBJ1-6; D is uncertain. V lost 4 bases and J lost 6, with 10 bases in between. Per germline, CDR1 SGHNT and CDR2 YENEEA. The CDR3 length is 14 residues.

This clonotype came up a few times. V gene TRBV5-4 combines with J gene TRBJ2-7, with 10 positions matching TRBD1. Germline V gene lookup returns CDR1 SGHNT and CDR2 YYREEE (reference sequence). This CDR3 contains 15 residues. J lost 2 bases, V lost 2 bases, and 4 bases had no gene match. The CDR3 is CASSFGTGETYEQYF. The CDR3 coding sequence is TGTGCCAGCAGCTTCGGGACAGGGGAAACCTACGAGCAGTACTTC.

In its sample, this clonotype was seen a few times. The chain recombines TRBV15 with TRBJ2-1; no clear D gene. This CDR3 region has 13 residues. Trimming cost V 1 base and J 5 bases, with 6 bases left between them. The germline V gene has CDR1 LNHNV and CDR2 YYDKDF (reference sequence). CDR3 bases: TGTGCCACCAGCAGAGCTCTAAACAATGAGCAGTTCTTC. Protein product: CATSRALNNEQFF.

The chain recombines TRBV10-1 with TRBJ2-7; TRBD2 might be the D (6 bases). The CDR3 covers 13 residues. Germline V gives CDR1 WNHNN, CDR2 SYGVQD (reference sequence). Trimming took 3 bases from V and 7 from J, leaving 13 bases between them. Here the CDR3 DNA reads TGCGCCAGCAGTGACGGGACTGTCGGGGAGCAGTACTTC. Residues: CASSDGTVGEQYF.

This clonotype was seen repeatedly, ten times or more. The V call is TRBV29-1, the J call TRBJ1-5; 7 bases are shared with TRBD1. The CDR3 is made up of 14 amino acids. Losses at the gene ends were 4 bases for V and 2 bases for J; bases not matched to a gene: 5. CDR1 is SQVTM, CDR2 ANQGSEA, per germline. DNA of the CDR3: TGCAGCGTTGCCTCCGGGACAGGCAATCAGCCCCAGCATTTT. This translates into CSVASGTGNQPQHF.

This clonotype came up a few times. The chain employs TRBV11-1 and TRBJ1-1; D possibly corresponds to TRBD1 (6 bases). V was cut by 5 bases and J by 5 bases, with 18 bases left in between. CDR3 size: 15 residues. Germline CDR1 and CDR2: SGHAT and FQDESV (reference sequence). This CDR3 is CASSARDTTGTEAFF. CDR3 nucleotides: TGTGCCAGCAGCGCACGGGACACCACGGGGACTGAAGCTTTCTTT.